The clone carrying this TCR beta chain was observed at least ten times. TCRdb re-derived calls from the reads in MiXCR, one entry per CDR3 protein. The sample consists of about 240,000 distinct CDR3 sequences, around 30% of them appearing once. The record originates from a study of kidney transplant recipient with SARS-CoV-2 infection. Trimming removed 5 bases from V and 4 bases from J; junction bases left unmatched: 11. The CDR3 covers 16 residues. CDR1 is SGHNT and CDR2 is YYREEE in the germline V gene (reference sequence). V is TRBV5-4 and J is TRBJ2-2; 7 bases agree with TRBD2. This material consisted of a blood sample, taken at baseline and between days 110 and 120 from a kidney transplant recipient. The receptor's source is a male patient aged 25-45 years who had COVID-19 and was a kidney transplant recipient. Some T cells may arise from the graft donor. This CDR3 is CASSTGLAEGTGELFF. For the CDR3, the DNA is TGTGCCAGCAGTACCGGGCTAGCGGAGGGCACCGGGGAGCTGTTTTTT. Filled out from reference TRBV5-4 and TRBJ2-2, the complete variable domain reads ETGVTQSPTHLIKTRGQQVTLRCSSQSGHNTVSWYQQALGQGPQFIFQYYREEENGRGNFPPRFSGLQFPNYSSELNVNALELDDSALYLCASSTGLAEGTGELFFGEGSRLTVL.